Listed here are 16 T cell receptor beta chains from one sample, sequenced in a study of T-cell memory formation after mild COVID-19. TCRdb re-derived calls from the 5' RACE reads in MiXCR, one entry per CDR3 protein. The sample yields around 440,000 distinct CDR3 sequences, roughly 18% seen once. The specimen was PBMCs or a T cell subset sorted from them (not recorded which). These TCRs come from an adult woman who had mild COVID-19 (a few samples of this study predate the infection). Cell type and time point are not known.

In this sample, this clonotype turned up a few times. V is TRBV2 and J is TRBJ2-1; 9 nucleotides match TRBD2. The ends lost 4 bases at V and 8 bases at J; junction bases unmatched: 9. Germline V CDR1 and CDR2: SNHLY, FYNNEI. CDR3 length: 15 amino acids. CDR3 DNA sequence: TGTGCCAGCAGTGCCGGGCCGGGACTAGCAGATGAGCAGTTCTTC. Amino acid sequence: CASSAGPGLADEQFF.

This clonotype was seen only once. The V call is TRBV7-2, the J call TRBJ2-5, with D possibly matching TRBD2 (6 bases). CDR3 size: 15 residues. Germline V gene data show CDR1 as SGHTA and CDR2 as FQGNSA. Trimming shortened V by 5 bases and J by 3 bases, and 16 bases separated the two germline ends. The CDR3 bases are TGTGCCAGCAGCACCCGTAGCGGTGAGAAAGAGACCCAGTACTTC. Protein: CASSTRSGEKETQYF. The full variable domain, in which reference TRBV7-2 and TRBJ2-5 provide the parts outside the CDR3, is GAGVSQSPSNKVTEKGKDVELRCDPISGHTALYWYRQSLGQGLEFLIYFQGNSAPDKSGLPSDRFSAERTGGSVSTLTIQRTQQEDSAVYLCASSTRSGEKETQYFGPGTRLLVL.

The chain combines TRBV12-3 or TRBV12-4 with TRBJ1-2; TRBD1 agrees at 7 bases. V lost 6 bases, J lost 7 bases, and 14 bases stayed unmatched. The CDR3 is made up of 15 amino acids. CDR3 bases: TGTGCCAGCAGCGGGACAGCCCGCCCGCAAGGTGGCTACACCTTC. This translates into CASSGTARPQGGYTF.

This clonotype has only a few counts. This chain joins TRBV9 and TRBJ2-3; D remains ambiguous. The germline V gene encodes CDR1 SGDLS and CDR2 YYNGEE. Deletions cut 4 bases from V and 5 bases from J, with 17 bases between. The CDR3 spans 15 residues. The CDR3 reads CASSPSPSPGDTQYF. The CDR3 DNA follows: TGTGCCAGCAGCCCCTCCCCGTCCCCTGGAGATACGCAGTATTTT.

V usage is TRBV18 and J usage is TRBJ2-7; 10 positions match TRBD2. The CDR3 consists of 21 residues. J lost 2 bases, V lost 1 base, and 20 bases had no gene match. Germline values: CDR1 KGHSH, CDR2 LQKENI. The CDR3 region has the DNA TGTGCCAGCTCACCACTCAGATCTTCGGTGGCTAGCGGGGGATCAGCCTACGAGCAGTACTTC. Translation: CASSPLRSSVASGGSAYEQYF.

This clonotype was picked up many times. The chain couples TRBV10-3 to TRBJ1-2; 8 bases are a match to TRBD1. This CDR3 spans 14 amino acids. J lost 4 bases, V lost 6 bases, and 7 bases had no gene match. CDR1 and CDR2 (germline): ENHRY, SYGVKD. CDR3 nucleotides: TGTGCCATCAGCGGACAGGGAGGGGGCTATGGCTACACCTTC. It encodes CAISGQGGGYGYTF.

In this sample, this clonotype turned up a few times. Here the CDR3 reads CASRNGLAGELRNEQFF. The CDR3 bases are TGTGCCAGCAGAAACGGACTAGCGGGAGAGCTTCGCAATGAGCAGTTCTTC. The genes are TRBV6-2 or TRBV6-3 and TRBJ2-1; TRBD2 matches 13 bases. J was trimmed by 6 bases and V by 6 bases; bases with no gene match: 11. CDR3 size: 17 residues. The V gene's germline CDR1 is MNHEY and CDR2 SVGEGT.

This clonotype occurred a few times. This chain uses TRBV24-1 with TRBJ2-3, with 7 bases matching TRBD1. This CDR3 region has 15 residues. Trimming cost V 3 bases and J 0 bases; bases outside gene matches: 2. Germline V gene lookup returns CDR1 KGHDR and CDR2 SFDVKD. CDR3 protein: CATSDLGQSTDTQYF. CDR3 DNA: TGTGCCACCAGTGATCTGGGACAGAGCACAGATACGCAGTATTTT.

The genes are TRBV6-7 and TRBJ2-2; D may be TRBD1 or TRBD2 (6 bases each). TRBV6-7 has ORF status, its function being uncertain. The CDR3 length is 16 residues. With 2 bases removed from V and 2 bases from J, the gap between germline ends came to 12 bases. CDR3 nucleotides: TGTGCCAGCAGTTACGCCGGAGGGGGTAACACCGGGGAGCTGTTTTTT. It translates to CASSYAGGGNTGELFF.

This clonotype was seen a handful of times. This chain links TRBV20-1 with TRBJ2-7; a weak D match, TRBD1 (5 bases). Between the trimmed V and J ends, which lost 3 bases and 4 bases, there was a span of 13 bases. The CDR3 covers 13 residues. Germline CDR1 reads DFQATT; CDR2 reads SNEGSKA (reference sequence). CDR3 sequence: CSARRQGMYEQYF. Written as DNA, the CDR3 is TGCAGTGCTAGGAGGCAGGGCATGTACGAGCAGTACTTC.

This chain links TRBV19 with TRBJ2-2; 7 bases are a match to TRBD1. The V gene's germline CDR1 is LNHDA and CDR2 SQIVND (reference sequence). The CDR3 has 16 residues. Germline trimming cut 3 bases from V and 2 bases from J; bases unmatched to any gene: 6. The CDR3 loop is CASSMWGTVNTGELFF. CDR3 nucleotide sequence: TGTGCCAGTAGTATGTGGGGGACAGTCAACACCGGGGAGCTGTTTTTT.

This clonotype was seen a few times. The V and J genes are TRBV21-1 and TRBJ2-7; the listed D gene, TRBD2, was not tested against the DNA. TRBV21-1 is described as a pseudogene. This CDR3 region has 17 residues. The CDR3: CASILTGGGTDSYEQYF. The CDR3 DNA follows: TGTGCCAGCATCCTTACGGGAGGCGGAACCGATTCCTACGAGCAGTACTTC.

This clonotype was counted between two and nine times. The V call is TRBV30, the J call TRBJ1-5; perhaps TRBD1 as D (6 bases). Germline V gene sequence: CDR1 GTSNPN, CDR2 SVGIG (reference sequence). Trimming removed 0 bases from V and 3 bases from J, with 12 bases in between. This CDR3 is 15 amino acids long. Written as DNA, the CDR3 is TGTGCCTGGAGTGTACCGGGGGGCAACAATCAGCCCCAGCATTTT. It codes for CAWSVPGGNNQPQHF.

This clonotype was detected a few times. The rearrangement links TRBV9 to TRBJ2-7, with a weak D call TRBD1 (5 bases). Trimming stripped 4 bases from V and 6 bases from J, with 14 bases between. This CDR3 has 13 amino acids. The V gene's germline CDR1 is SGDLS and CDR2 YYNGEE. DNA for the CDR3: TGTGCCAGCAGCTACCTCCAGGGTTCCGAGCAGTACTTC. This encodes CASSYLQGSEQYF.

This clonotype came up a few times. The chain is built from TRBV12-3 or TRBV12-4 and TRBJ2-1; the D gene is possibly TRBD2 (6 bases). The CDR3 loop spans 15 amino acids. V lost 5 bases to trimming and J lost 1 base, with 12 bases between them. The CDR3 sequence: CASSPRGKSYNEQFF. DNA for the CDR3: TGTGCCAGCAGTCCACGGGGGAAATCCTACAATGAGCAGTTCTTC.

This clonotype was seen repeatedly, ten times or more. J is TRBJ2-7 and V is TRBV3-1; D not certain. Deletions cut 3 bases from V and 3 bases from J, with 12 bases between. The germline CDR1 and CDR2 sequences are LGHDT and YNNKEL (reference sequence). The CDR3 length is 14 residues. The CDR3 DNA reads as TGTGCCAGCAGCCAGGAACCAATATTCTACGAGCAGTACTTC. Protein sequence: CASSQEPIFYEQYF.